These 16 T cell receptor beta chains were all obtained from the same sample, sequenced in a study of long-term antiretroviral therapy in people with HIV. Sequencing used immunoSEQ v3.0 at survey level. Data came from immunoSEQ multiplex PCR; TCRdb stores just in-frame clones and leaves some out. The profile shows some 30,000 clones, 65% to 90% of them singletons. This specimen consisted of unsorted PBMCs, obtained 3.3 years after starting antiretroviral therapy. The receptors originated from a man between 18 and 35 years old with HIV.

J is TRBJ2-1 and V is TRBV11-2; TRBD2 aligns across 15 bases. J gave up 0 bases and V 5 bases, and 5 bases lay outside the gene matches. CDR3 size: 18 residues. The germline V gene has CDR1 SGHAT and CDR2 FQNNGV. CDR3 amino acids: CASSPGLAGGYSYNEQFF. CDR3 bases: TGTGCCAGCAGCCCGGGACTAGCGGGAGGATACTCCTACAATGAGCAGTTCTTC.

The CDR3 sequence is CASSRDTDSPLHF. CDR3 nucleotide sequence: TGCGCCAGCAGCCGGGACACGGATTCACCCCTCCACTTT. The chain is built from TRBV4-1 and TRBJ1-6; TRBD1 is a possible D gene (6 bases). The CDR3 is 13 residues long. V lost 4 bases to trimming and J lost 8 bases, with 9 bases between them. CDR1 and CDR2 from the germline V gene are MGHRA and YSYEKL.

V usage is TRBV6-1 and J usage is TRBJ1-5, with TRBD1 matching over 10 bases. The length of the CDR3 is 15 residues. The ends lost 6 bases at V and 6 bases at J; junction bases unmatched: 8. The germline V gene has CDR1 MNHNS and CDR2 SASEGT. The CDR3 nucleotides are TGTGCCAGCAGAACGGGGACAGGGGAGACTCAGCCCCAGCATTTT. Translation: CASRTGTGETQPQHF.

The chain joins TRBV7-2 to TRBJ2-1, with a weak D call TRBD1 (7 bases). This CDR3 has 16 residues. The germline gives CDR1 SGHTA, CDR2 FQGNSA. The V end was cut by 1 base, the J end by 6 bases, with 16 bases between. The CDR3 loop is CASSLGPGGTFNEQFF. DNA of the CDR3: TGTGCCAGCAGCTTAGGACCAGGGGGGACGTTCAATGAGCAGTTCTTC.

The count of this clone is one. CDR3 coding DNA: TGTGCCAGCAGTGTTCTGACCCTCTACGAGCAGTACTTC. It encodes CASSVLTLYEQYF. The rearrangement joins TRBV6-1 to TRBJ2-7; D gene unclear. V was cut by 4 bases and J by 3 bases, with 10 bases left in between. Looked up from germline, CDR1 is MNHNS and CDR2 is SASEGT. The CDR3 contains 13 residues.

The rearrangement uses TRBV9 and TRBJ1-2, with 8 bases identical to TRBD1. CDR3 length: 14 amino acids. CDR1 and CDR2 (germline): SGDLS, YYNGEE. V shed 3 bases, J shed 4 bases, and the junction held 5 bases outside the gene matches. CDR3 in DNA: TGTGCCAGCAGCGCAGGACAGGGCGCCTATGGCTACACCTTC. Translation gives CASSAGQGAYGYTF.

In this sample, this clone turned up a few times. The V and J genes are TRBV9 and TRBJ1-5; TRBD1 matches 7 bases. V was clipped by 3 bases and J by 4 bases; unmatched bases: 1. Germline V CDR1 and CDR2: SGDLS, YYNGEE. This CDR3 region has 13 residues. In DNA form, the CDR3 reads TGTGCCAGCAGCGGACAGGGAAATCAGCCCCAGCATTTT. This encodes CASSGQGNQPQHF.

The genes are TRBV11-2 and TRBJ1-1; TRBD1 matches at 7 bases. With 1 base clipped from V and 6 bases from J, the junction kept 11 bases outside the gene matches. The CDR3 consists of 16 residues. Per germline, CDR1 SGHAT and CDR2 FQNNGV. CDR3 in amino acids: CASSLGQGGFLSEAFF. DNA for the CDR3: TGTGCCAGCAGCTTAGGACAGGGTGGTTTTTTGTCTGAAGCTTTCTTT.

This chain joins TRBV10-3 and TRBJ1-1; the D gene is possibly TRBD1 (5 bases). Germline CDR1 reads ENHRY; CDR2 reads SYGVKD. V was trimmed by 0 bases and J by 4 bases, leaving 6 bases between them. The CDR3 spans 13 residues. CDR3 amino acids: CAISESRGTEAFF. The CDR3 nucleotides read TGTGCCATCAGTGAGTCAAGGGGCACTGAAGCTTTCTTT.

The V and J genes are TRBV25-1 and TRBJ1-5; 7 bases are a match to TRBD1. This CDR3 comprises 15 residues. V was pared by 5 bases and J by 2 bases, with 6 bases of the junction left unmatched. Germline V lookup: CDR1 MGHDK, CDR2 SYGVNS. The CDR3: CASSPQGQGNQPQHF. DNA for the CDR3: TGTGCCAGCAGTCCACAGGGGCAGGGCAATCAGCCCCAGCATTTT.

V and J are TRBV5-6 and TRBJ1-4; D is perhaps TRBD1 (6 bases). The CDR3 sequence is 15 residues long. Germline loops: CDR1 SGHDT, CDR2 YYEEEE. The V and J ends lost 4 bases and 14 bases respectively, with 24 bases between them. DNA of the CDR3: TGTGCCAGCAGCCTAGGGACAAAACACTCCCGGGGGCTGTTTTTT. It is translated as CASSLGTKHSRGLFF.

Only one count was recorded for this clone. The J gene is TRBJ2-6, the V gene TRBV14; D call uncertain. Germline CDR1 is SGHDN and CDR2 is FVKESK. The CDR3 runs 17 residues. The germline V and J ends were trimmed by 1 base and 0 bases, with 10 bases remaining between them. CDR3 bases: TGTGCCAGCAGCCAAGTAGGATGGAGCTCTGGGGCCAACGTCCTGACTTTC. The encoded protein is CASSQVGWSSGANVLTF. The full variable domain, completed using reference TRBV14 and TRBJ2-6, is EAGVTQFPSHSVIEKGQTVTLRCDPISGHDNLYWYRRVMGKEIKFLLHFVKESKQDESGMPNNRFLAERTGGTYSTLKVQPAELEDSGVYFCASSQVGWSSGANVLTFGAGSRLTVL.

This chain joins TRBV7-2 and TRBJ2-1; 10 nucleotides align to TRBD2. The CDR3 runs to 15 residues. Germline values: CDR1 SGHTA, CDR2 FQGNSA. The V segment lost 5 bases and the J segment 3 bases; nucleotides outside the gene matches: 4. This CDR3 reads CASSISSGSYNEQFF. In DNA, the CDR3 is TGTGCCAGCAGCATTTCTAGCGGGAGCTACAATGAGCAGTTCTTC. Based on the CDR3 plus reference TRBV7-2 and TRBJ2-1, the full variable domain is GAGVSQSPSNKVTEKGKDVELRCDPISGHTALYWYRQSLGQGLEFLIYFQGNSAPDKSGLPSDRFSAERTGGSVSTLTIQRTQQEDSAVYLCASSISSGSYNEQFFGPGTRLTVL.

V and J are TRBV2 and TRBJ1-5; D is ambiguous. This CDR3 contains 14 residues. V dropped 6 bases and J dropped 4 bases, with 13 bases sitting between them. Germline V lookup: CDR1 SNHLY, CDR2 FYNNEI. CDR3 coding DNA: TGTGCCAGCAGAGACCTATCAGTGAATCAGCCCCAGCATTTT. As protein: CASRDLSVNQPQHF. The full variable domain, its missing parts supplied by reference TRBV2 and TRBJ1-5, is EPEVTQTPSHQVTQMGQEVILRCVPISNHLYFYWYRQILGQKVEFLVSFYNNEISEKSEIFDDQFSVERPDGSNFTLKIRSTKLEDSAMYFCASRDLSVNQPQHFGDGTRLSIL.

J is TRBJ2-7 and V is TRBV25-1; no firm D call. Germline loops: CDR1 MGHDK, CDR2 SYGVNS. Trimming cost V 2 bases and J 6 bases, with 8 bases left between them. This CDR3 has 12 amino acids. The DNA for the CDR3 is TGTGCCAGCAGTGAAGGGCAAGTCGAGCAGTACTTC. It encodes CASSEGQVEQYF.

This clone was found a few times. The chain employs TRBV9 and TRBJ1-5; D uncertain. Trimming removed 0 bases at V and 4 bases at J, with 11 bases between. Germline loops: CDR1 SGDLS, CDR2 YYNGEE. There are 15 residues in the CDR3. CDR3 loop: CASSVAGQRNQPQHF. Written as DNA, the CDR3 is TGTGCCAGCAGCGTAGCCGGGCAGCGAAATCAGCCCCAGCATTTT. Variable domain in full (rest from reference TRBV9 and TRBJ1-5): DSGVTQTPKHLITATGQRVTLRCSPRSGDLSVYWYQQSLDQGLQFLIQYYNGEERAKGNILERFSAQQFPDLHSELNLSSLELGDSALYFCASSVAGQRNQPQHFGDGTRLSIL.